This T cell receptor beta chain is from a study of T cells in tuberculosis. Study-wide background: T cells were selected with CD1B tetramers loaded with glucose monomycolate.

The method was immunoSEQ multiplex PCR; TCRdb's version includes in-frame clones alone and lacks a portion of them. The top ten clones hold around a fifth of a sample with nearly 60,000 clones, roughly 86% of them seen once. Thawed, overnight-rested PBMC were stained with GMM-loaded CD1B tetramer, viability dye and anti-CD3, then sorted. C32 glucose monomycolate from Rhodococcus equi was loaded onto the CD1B tetramers. Overall study results and limits: Low-affinity CD1B-GMM tetramer-binding T cells may have been missed.

Sequencing used CD1b-GMM tetramer-negative cells sorted from PBMCs. The sequence derives from an adult woman with latent tuberculosis.

For the CDR3, the DNA is TGTGCCAGCAGCTTAGCCGGGACAGGTGCCTCCTACGAGCAGTACTTC. This encodes CASSLAGTGASYEQYF. The genes are TRBV7-9 and TRBJ2-7; 8 nucleotides match TRBD1. In germline, CDR1 is SEHNR, CDR2 FQNEAQ (reference sequence). This CDR3 is 16 amino acids long. Trimming at V came to 0 bases and at J to 0 bases, leaving 4 bases not matched to a gene.